Below are 27 T cell receptor beta chains sequenced from a single sample in a study of shared clonotypes between healthy human individuals. The protocol was immunoSEQ multiplex PCR, while the TCRdb copy is restricted to in-frame clones and leaves out a portion. This table holds 2 million to 2.5 million clones, approximately 90% found once. Source material: naive CD4+ T cells from PBMCs. Subset given: CD45RA+ positively selected. The origin of the receptors is a man between 18 and 35 years old in good health. Some clones in this sample may be carry-over from other donors' samples.

The gene calls are TRBV7-2 and TRBJ2-5; 7 bases line up with TRBD2. Germline V lookup: CDR1 SGHTA, CDR2 FQGNSA. The ends lost 7 bases at V and 5 bases at J; junction bases unmatched: 22. The CDR3 spans 18 residues. The DNA of the CDR3 is TGTGCCAGCACCGGATGGTGGGGAGGGCCAAGATTAGGGGAGACCCAGTACTTC. Translation: CASTGWWGGPRLGETQYF.

A remark on this clone: The same CDR3 also results from other DNA sequences found in this sample. The V and J genes are TRBV18 and TRBJ2-5; D gene unclear. Germline V lookup: CDR1 KGHSH, CDR2 LQKENI. The CDR3 has 12 residues. V lost 2 bases and J lost 2, with 3 bases in between. The chain's CDR3 is CASSPVQETQYF. Written as DNA, the CDR3 is TGTGCCAGCTCACCAGTGCAAGAGACCCAGTACTTC.

The V and J genes are TRBV30 and TRBJ2-5; no clear D gene. CDR1 GTSNPN and CDR2 SVGIG come from the germline V gene (reference sequence). CDR3 length: 15 amino acids. The V end lost 2 bases, the J end lost 5 bases, and 18 bases lay between the germline ends. The CDR3: CAWSYRSLTQETQYF. The DNA for the CDR3 is TGTGCCTGGAGTTATAGGAGTCTCACCCAGGAGACCCAGTACTTC.

The chain uses TRBV5-1 and TRBJ2-6; D ambiguous. This CDR3 contains 17 residues. Germline V CDR1 and CDR2: SGHRS, YFSETQ. V lost 4 bases and J 0 bases, leaving 14 bases between the germline ends. CDR3 sequence: CASSPTRWLSGANVLTF. The CDR3 DNA follows: TGCGCCAGCAGCCCAACCCGGTGGCTCTCTGGGGCCAACGTCCTGACTTTC.

The chain uses TRBV28 and TRBJ1-2; unclear D gene. The CDR3 sequence is 13 residues long. The germline V and J ends were trimmed by 6 bases and 4 bases, with 12 bases remaining between them. Germline V CDR1 and CDR2: MDHEN, SYDVKM. CDR3 residues: CASRPTLLYGYTF. CDR3 nucleotide sequence: TGTGCCAGCAGGCCAACCCTACTCTATGGCTACACCTTC.

The chain employs TRBV2 and TRBJ2-2; tentatively, D is TRBD2 (7 bases). Trimming pared 4 bases from V and 13 bases from J, leaving 22 bases between. Looked up from germline, CDR1 is SNHLY and CDR2 is FYNNEI. The CDR3 is made up of 15 amino acids. The CDR3 region is CASSAGDGGRSGLFF. CDR3 coding DNA: TGTGCCAGCAGTGCCGGGGACGGGGGGCGGTCGGGGCTGTTTTTT.

V and J are TRBV4-3 and TRBJ1-2; weak D call: TRBD1 (5 bases). The germline gives CDR1 LGHNA, CDR2 YSLEER. The CDR3 runs to 15 residues. V dropped 1 base and J dropped 4 bases, with 13 bases sitting between them. The CDR3: CASSQGSLGPYGYTF. In DNA form, the CDR3 reads TGCGCCAGCAGCCAAGGATCCTTGGGGCCCTATGGCTACACCTTC.

The chain uses TRBV21-1 and TRBJ1-4; the table's D call TRBD1 went unverified against the DNA. TRBV21-1 is given as a pseudogene. The CDR3 runs 12 residues. In DNA form, the CDR3 reads TGTGCCGGAGGGGGCAGGAATGAAAAACTGTTTTTT. Translated: CAGGGRNEKLFF.

This clone has only a few counts. At the DNA level, this CDR3 is encoded by other sequences in the same sample as well. In nucleotides, the CDR3 is TGTGCCAGCAGCTTAGGGCTAGCCTACGAGCAGTACTTC. Protein: CASSLGLAYEQYF. J is TRBJ2-7 and V is TRBV7-2, with D uncertain. Trimming shortened V by 1 base and J by 2 bases, and 6 bases separated the two germline ends. The CDR3 is made up of 13 amino acids. Germline values: CDR1 SGHTA, CDR2 FQGNSA.

The chain joins TRBV7-3 to TRBJ2-1; D uncertain. The germline V gene encodes CDR1 SGHTA and CDR2 FQGTGA. V lost 3 bases and J lost 5, with 8 bases in between. CDR3 length: 13 amino acids. This CDR3 is CASSLDNHNEQFF. DNA for the CDR3: TGTGCCAGCAGCTTGGATAACCACAATGAGCAGTTCTTC.

V and J are TRBV28 and TRBJ2-1, with TRBD2 as a possible D gene (5 bases). The CDR3 consists of 16 residues. CDR1 and CDR2 (germline): MDHEN, SYDVKM. The V end lost 2 bases, the J end lost 1 base, and 12 bases lay between the germline ends. DNA of the CDR3: TGTGCCAGCAGTTTAAAATCGTGGACTTCCTACAATGAGCAGTTCTTC. Amino acid sequence: CASSLKSWTSYNEQFF.

This chain links TRBV11-2 with TRBJ2-7; 9 bases align to TRBD2. CDR1 and CDR2 from the germline V gene are SGHAT and FQNNGV. The V gene end was trimmed by 4 bases and the J gene end by 2 bases; junction bases not matched to a gene: 9. There are 16 residues in the CDR3. CDR3 sequence (DNA): TGTGCCAGCAGCTACCGTAGCGGGAGTGGAGCCTACGAGCAGTACTTC. This gives the protein CASSYRSGSGAYEQYF.

V is TRBV2 and J is TRBJ2-5; D unresolved. Germline CDR1 is SNHLY and CDR2 is FYNNEI. V lost 2 bases and J 4 bases, leaving 14 bases between the germline ends. CDR3 length equals 15 residues. Here the CDR3 reads CASSELGQLGETQYF. The CDR3, as DNA: TGTGCCAGCAGTGAACTGGGTCAGCTAGGAGAGACCCAGTACTTC.

The chain has TRBV4-3 and TRBJ1-2; the D gene is possibly TRBD1 (5 bases). This CDR3 has 14 residues. Deletions cut 0 bases from V and 8 bases from J, with 13 bases between. CDR1 LGHNA and CDR2 YSLEER come from the germline V gene. CDR3 bases: TGCGCCAGCAGCCAAGATCGACAGAGGGAAGGCTACACCTTC. Its protein product is CASSQDRQREGYTF.

The chain employs TRBV18 and TRBJ1-5; 7 nucleotides line up with TRBD1. Per the germline V gene, CDR1 is KGHSH and CDR2 is LQKENI. The junction had 14 bases not matched to a gene; V was cut back by 5 bases and J by 7 bases. There are 16 residues in the CDR3. The CDR3 bases are TGTGCCAGCTCAATAAACCCCGGGACAGTAGAGCAGCCCCAGCATTTT. Amino acid sequence: CASSINPGTVEQPQHF.

This chain links TRBV27 with TRBJ1-4, with D uncertain. V was shortened by 5 bases and J by 8 bases, with 18 bases between the two germline ends. The CDR3 contains 15 residues. The germline V gene encodes CDR1 MNHEY and CDR2 SMNVEV (reference sequence). The CDR3 nucleotides are TGTGCCAGCAGTGGGGATGGCGTGGCCGGGGAAAAACTGTTTTTT. Protein sequence: CASSGDGVAGEKLFF.

The V call is TRBV29-1, the J call TRBJ2-3, with 8 bases aligning to TRBD1. The CDR3 sequence is 14 residues long. Germline trimming cut 3 bases from V and 4 bases from J; bases unmatched to any gene: 6. Germline-derived CDR1 and CDR2 are SQVTM and ANQGSEA. Here the CDR3 reads CSVEVGQGADTQYF. CDR3 coding DNA: TGCAGCGTTGAGGTCGGACAGGGTGCAGATACGCAGTATTTT.

The V call is TRBV28, the J call TRBJ2-5; the match to TRBD2 covers 8 bases. V lost 4 bases, J lost 4 bases, and 8 bases stayed unmatched. This CDR3 is built from 15 residues. Germline lookup yields CDR1 MDHEN and CDR2 SYDVKM. CDR3 nucleotide sequence: TGTGCCAGCAGTTCTCGGACTAGCCGGGGAGAGACCCAGTACTTC. Translation: CASSSRTSRGETQYF. The full variable domain, rest sourced from reference TRBV28 and TRBJ2-5, is DVKVTQSSRYLVKRTGEKVFLECVQDMDHENMFWYRQDPGLGLRLIYFSYDVKMKEKGDIPEGYSVSREKKERFSLILESASTNQTSMYLCASSSRTSRGETQYFGPGTRLLVL.

J is TRBJ2-2 and V is TRBV7-9; TRBD2 matches 9 bases. CDR1 SEHNR and CDR2 FQNEAQ come from the germline V gene (reference sequence). Trimming removed 3 bases from V and 3 bases from J; junction bases left unmatched: 2. CDR3 length equals 15 residues. CDR3 bases: TGTGCCAGCAGCTTGCGGGAGGGAGACACCGGGGAGCTGTTTTTT. Amino acid sequence: CASSLREGDTGELFF.

As regards this clone: This same CDR3 is encoded by further DNA sequences in the sample. This chain uses TRBV5-1 with TRBJ2-1, with 9 bases that match TRBD2. The CDR3 runs 15 residues. V shed 0 bases, J shed 8 bases, and the junction held 6 bases outside the gene matches. The germline V gene has CDR1 SGHRS and CDR2 YFSETQ. The CDR3 reads CASSLGLAGLDEQFF. The CDR3 coding sequence is TGCGCCAGCAGCTTGGGGCTAGCGGGATTGGATGAGCAGTTCTTC.

This chain connects TRBV28 to TRBJ1-2; 9 positions match TRBD1. Germline assignment: CDR1 MDHEN and CDR2 SYDVKM. V was pared by 4 bases and J by 8 bases, with 11 bases of the junction left unmatched. The length of the CDR3 is 15 residues. The CDR3 sequence: CASSSGGTGNWGYTF. The DNA for the CDR3 is TGTGCCAGCAGTTCGGGCGGGACAGGGAATTGGGGCTACACCTTC.

The chain combines TRBV29-1 with TRBJ2-3; D gene ambiguous. Trimming took 3 bases from V and 0 from J, leaving 22 bases between them. This CDR3 has 18 residues. Germline V gene data show CDR1 as SQVTM and CDR2 as ANQGSEA. CDR3 protein: CSVDLLFRVTTSTDTQYF. CDR3 nucleotides: TGCAGCGTTGATTTGCTGTTTAGGGTAACTACTAGCACAGATACGCAGTATTTT.

Turning to this clone: This sample also contains other DNA sequences that code for the same CDR3. This chain links TRBV29-1 with TRBJ2-5; weak D call: TRBD1 (6 bases). Gene TRBJ2-7 matches the end of the DNA better, so the J call may be wrong. Germline assignment: CDR1 SQVTM and CDR2 ANQGSEA. The length of the CDR3 is 12 residues. The chain's CDR3 is CSVGPGEYEQYF. The CDR3 region has the DNA TGCAGCGTTGGGCCAGGGGAGTACGAGCAGTACTTC.

The chain is built from TRBV5-8 and TRBJ2-7; the D call may be TRBD1 or TRBD2 (5 bases each). The ends were cut back, 0 bases at V and 2 bases at J, with 12 bases in the middle. The CDR3 has 15 residues. Germline V gene sequence: CDR1 SGHTS, CDR2 YDEGEE. The CDR3 bases are TGTGCCAGCAGCTTGGGCCGGGGCAGGCCCTACGAGCAGTACTTC. Translation: CASSLGRGRPYEQYF.

The CDR3 sequence is CASSRQKYTDTQYF. CDR3 sequence (DNA): TGCGCCAGCAGCCGGCAGAAGTACACAGATACGCAGTATTTT. The chain joins TRBV5-1 to TRBJ2-3; no clear D. Germline CDR1 and CDR2: SGHRS and YFSETQ. V shed 4 bases and J shed 2 bases, with 11 bases lying between them. CDR3 length: 14 amino acids.

As DNA, the CDR3 is TGTGCCAGCAGGAGACTCCGGGGGGCCTATGGCTACACCTTC. It yields the protein CASRRLRGAYGYTF. V gene TRBV6-5 combines with J gene TRBJ1-2; a weak D match, TRBD1 (6 bases). The CDR3 contains 14 residues. The V gene's germline CDR1 is MNHEY and CDR2 SVGAGI. Between the trimmed V and J ends, which lost 6 bases and 4 bases, there was a span of 15 bases.

The J gene is TRBJ2-7, the V gene TRBV28; 12 bases align to TRBD2. Per the germline V gene, CDR1 is MDHEN and CDR2 is SYDVKM. The V gene end was trimmed by 4 bases and the J gene end by 9 bases; junction bases not matched to a gene: 4. CDR3 size: 13 residues. CDR3 sequence reads: CASSSGLAGRQYF. The CDR3 DNA sequence: TGTGCCAGCAGTTCAGGACTAGCGGGAAGGCAGTACTTC.